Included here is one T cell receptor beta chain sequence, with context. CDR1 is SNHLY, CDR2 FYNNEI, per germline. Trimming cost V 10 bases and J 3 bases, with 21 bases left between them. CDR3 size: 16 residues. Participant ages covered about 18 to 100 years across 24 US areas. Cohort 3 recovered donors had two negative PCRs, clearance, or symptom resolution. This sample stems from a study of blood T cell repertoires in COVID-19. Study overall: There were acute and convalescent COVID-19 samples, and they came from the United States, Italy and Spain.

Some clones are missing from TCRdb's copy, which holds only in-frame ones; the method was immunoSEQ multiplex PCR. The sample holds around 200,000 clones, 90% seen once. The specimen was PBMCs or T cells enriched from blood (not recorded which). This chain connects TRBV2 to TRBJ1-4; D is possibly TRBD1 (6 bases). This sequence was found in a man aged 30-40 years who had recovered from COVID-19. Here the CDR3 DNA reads TGTGCCACAGGGACAATTAATCGACGGGCTAATGAAAAACTGTTTTTT. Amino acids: CATGTINRRANEKLFF.